Listed below are T cell receptor beta chains from one sample, sequenced in a study of T cell repertoires in cytomegalovirus infection. TCRdb ran MiXCR on the reads and lists one entry per CDR3 protein. Of 250,000 to 300,000 distinct CDR3 sequences listed, around 20% were seen once; the top ten hold about 21%. Their antigens remain unidentified. This specimen was cultured PBMCs, taken from culture after CMV antigen stimulation. These receptors came from a human donor in good health (CMV status not recorded). Some clones in this sample may be carry-over from other donors' samples. Both conserved end residues are part of each CDR3. A D gene is named only where the DNA matches it firmly. Rows may omit the clone size; those that give it use once, few, many or a size class.

j_call d_call v_call clone_size cdr3_aa cdr3_nt
TRBJ2-3 TRBD2 TRBV11-3 - CASNRREGSDTQYF TGTGCCAGCAACCGGCGGGAGGGGTCAGATACGCAGTATTTT
TRBJ2-1 TRBD2 TRBV10-3 few CAISERPGTSEIAFF TGTGCCATCAGCGAACGTCCGGGGACTAGCGAGATCGCGTTCTTC
TRBJ2-2 - TRBV7-6 few CASSPPWGNTGELFF TGTGCCAGCAGCCCCCCTTGGGGGAACACCGGGGAGCTGTTTTTT
TRBJ2-2 TRBD2 TRBV7-7 few CASSLLINWAGTSFSAGELFF TGTGCTAGCAGCCTACTCATAAACTGGGCGGGGACTAGCTTCTCTGCCGGGGAGCTGTTTTTT
TRBJ2-7 - TRBV4-3 - CASSQEKGGRDYEQYF TGCGCCAGCAGCCAAGAGAAGGGCGGCAGGGACTACGAGCAGTACTTC
TRBJ2-2 TRBD2 TRBV11-1 - CASRPRLAGGPGELFF TGTGCCAGCAGGCCCCGACTAGCGGGAGGACCCGGGGAGCTGTTTTTT
TRBJ1-2 - TRBV5-6 - CASSLRGRARGAKPYGYTF TGTGCCAGCAGCTTGCGAGGCCGGGCGAGGGGGGCCAAGCCGTATGGCTACACCTTC
TRBJ2-1 - TRBV6-2/TRBV6-3 many CASSYSGGSYNEQFF TGTGCCAGCAGTTACTCAGGGGGCTCCTACAATGAGCAGTTCTTC
TRBJ2-1 - TRBV20-1 - CSARVPAAYEQFF TGCAGTGCTAGAGTACCAGCAGCCTATGAGCAGTTCTTC
TRBJ1-6 - TRBV7-9 few CASSSYRDPNNSPLHF TGTGCCAGCAGCTCTTACCGGGACCCAAATAATTCACCCCTCCACTTT
TRBJ2-3 TRBD1 TRBV18 few CASSPKTQGAGDTQYF TGTGCCAGCTCCCCCAAAACACAGGGGGCGGGAGATACGCAGTATTTT
TRBJ1-2 - TRBV4-2 few CASSHDQNFNYGYTF TGTGCCAGCAGCCACGACCAAAACTTTAACTATGGCTACACCTTC
TRBJ2-1 - TRBV11-2 - CASSLILAIGEQFF TGTGCCAGCAGCTTAATTTTAGCGATCGGTGAGCAGTTCTTC
TRBJ1-2 TRBD1 TRBV20-1 - CSAREDRVVIGYTF TGCAGTGCTAGAGAGGACAGGGTCGTGATTGGCTACACCTTC
TRBJ2-7 - TRBV20-1 - CSAPANSAREQYF TGCAGTGCTCCTGCTAACAGTGCGCGTGAGCAGTACTTC
TRBJ1-2 TRBD1 TRBV9 - CASSPGGPATYGYTF TGTGCCAGCAGCCCAGGGGGCCCAGCTACCTATGGCTACACCTTC
TRBJ1-2 - TRBV12-3/TRBV12-4 many CASSLAGLENYGYTF TGTGCCAGCAGTTTAGCTGGACTGGAAAACTATGGCTACACCTTC
TRBJ2-1 - TRBV5-6 few CASSLTTNEQFF TGTGCCAGCAGCTTGACAACTAATGAGCAGTTCTTC
TRBJ1-2 - TRBV5-4 few CASSLDRDFYGYTF TGTGCCAGCAGCTTGGACAGGGACTTCTATGGCTACACCTTC
TRBJ2-3 - TRBV4-1 few CASSQDAGLRQYF TGCGCCAGCAGCCAAGATGCTGGACTTCGGCAGTATTTT
TRBJ1-5 - TRBV7-9 many CASSSALGVGQSNQPQHF TGTGCCAGCAGCTCAGCACTGGGCGTGGGGCAGAGCAATCAGCCCCAGCATTTT
TRBJ1-4 TRBD1 TRBV29-1 few CSVDRQGPNEKLFF TGCAGCGTTGACCGACAGGGCCCTAATGAAAAACTGTTTTTT
TRBJ1-1 - TRBV7-4 - CASSLAGQNTEAFF TGTGCCAGCAGCTTGGCGGGACAGAACACTGAAGCTTTCTTT
TRBJ2-2 - TRBV6-5 - CASTPLRGAGELFF TGTGCCAGCACCCCGCTTAGGGGGGCCGGGGAGCTGTTTTTT
TRBJ1-1 - TRBV7-4 - CASTGPTEAFF TGTGCCAGCACAGGGCCCACTGAAGCTTTCTTT
TRBJ2-1 TRBD2 TRBV12-3/TRBV12-4 few CASAGTRASNEQFF TGTGCCAGCGCCGGGACTAGGGCATCCAATGAGCAGTTCTTC
TRBJ2-5 TRBD1 TRBV7-6 many CASSLAFPGTGGSTQYF TGTGCCAGCAGCTTAGCCTTCCCCGGGACAGGGGGATCGACCCAGTACTTC
TRBJ2-1 - TRBV7-2 many CASSFGQSSYNEQFF TGTGCCAGCAGCTTTGGGCAGAGCTCCTACAATGAGCAGTTCTTC
TRBJ1-1 - TRBV7-2 few CASSRTGTEAFF TGTGCCAGCAGCCGAACTGGCACTGAAGCTTTCTTT
TRBJ1-2 - TRBV7-2 - CASSLDIFDTDTF TGTGCCAGCAGCTTAGATATCTTTGACACTGACACCTTC
TRBJ2-5 TRBD1 TRBV4-1 few CASSQDKGAGAAETQYF TGCGCCAGCAGCCAAGATAAGGGGGCCGGGGCGGCAGAGACCCAGTACTTC
TRBJ1-1 TRBD1 TRBV29-1 - CSVSAGTGYSAFF TGCAGCGTGAGCGCCGGGACAGGGTATAGCGCTTTCTTT
TRBJ2-5 TRBD2 TRBV7-8 - CASSSTRLAAETQYF TGTGCCAGCAGCTCCACAAGGCTAGCGGCAGAGACCCAGTACTTC
TRBJ1-1 - TRBV7-2 - CASSLEEKGAFF TGTGCCAGCAGCTTAGAGGAAAAAGGCGCTTTCTTT
TRBJ2-1 - TRBV7-2 many CASRSLGNEQFF TGTGCCAGCAGATCTTTAGGGAATGAGCAGTTCTTC
TRBJ1-6 TRBD1 TRBV12-3/TRBV12-4 few CATRDRGGSPLHF TGTGCCACCCGGGACAGGGGAGGGTCACCCCTCCACTTT
TRBJ2-2 - TRBV7-2 - CASSSTGIGTGELFF TGTGCCAGCAGCTCCACAGGGATTGGGACAGGGGAGCTGTTTTTT